The 9 T cell receptor beta chains below all came from one sample that was sequenced in a study of blood T cell repertoires in COVID-19. Sequencing was performed with immunoSEQ multiplex PCR; in TCRdb, only in-frame clones are kept and a portion is missing. The repertoire holds over 200,000 clones, with around nine tenths as singletons. The sequenced sample consisted of peripheral blood. The source of these receptors is a man in his fifties or sixties who had recovered from COVID-19.

Only one count was recorded for this clone. The chain joins TRBV7-8 to TRBJ1-5, with D perhaps matching TRBD1 (5 bases). This CDR3 comprises 13 residues. The germline V gene has CDR1 SGHVS and CDR2 FQNEAQ. V lost 5 bases and J 6 bases, leaving 11 bases between the germline ends. The CDR3 region has the DNA TGTGCCAGCAGCGCACAGGTGGGTCAGCCCCAGCATTTT. It encodes CASSAQVGQPQHF.

The chain uses TRBV5-1 and TRBJ2-2, with 12 bases that match TRBD2. Per germline, CDR1 SGHRS and CDR2 YFSETQ. Germline trimming cut 7 bases from V and 7 bases from J; bases unmatched to any gene: 14. The CDR3 is 17 residues long. DNA for the CDR3: TGCGCCAGCTCGAACGGTCTAGCGGGAGGGCCTGGCGGGGAGCTGTTTTTT. Its protein is CASSNGLAGGPGGELFF.

The chain employs TRBV7-9 and TRBJ1-3; D gene ambiguous. V lost 5 bases to trimming and J lost 0 bases, with 17 bases between them. CDR1 is SEHNR and CDR2 is FQNEAQ in the germline V gene (reference sequence). The CDR3 runs to 17 residues. The CDR3 region has the DNA TGTGCCAGCAGCCCCCACACCGGGAGACTCTCTGGAAACACCATATATTTT. Translated, it gives CASSPHTGRLSGNTIYF.

CDR3 coding DNA: TGTGCCAGCAGCCAAGCTACAGGGGGCTATGGCTACACCTTC. Its translation: CASSQATGGYGYTF. The gene calls are TRBV14 and TRBJ1-2; 8 bases are shared with TRBD1. CDR3 length: 14 amino acids. Per germline, CDR1 SGHDN and CDR2 FVKESK. After removal of 1 base from V and 4 bases from J, the junction contained 2 bases not matched to a gene.

This chain uses TRBV12-3 or TRBV12-4 with TRBJ2-5, with 7 bases that match TRBD2. V shed 3 bases, J shed 9 bases, and the junction held 7 bases outside the gene matches. The CDR3 spans 13 residues. The CDR3 coding sequence is TGTGCCAGCAGTTTTGATGGCCGGGGGGCCCAGTACTTC. Encoded protein: CASSFDGRGAQYF.

The chain combines TRBV7-4 with TRBJ1-2, with 10 positions matching TRBD1. The CDR3 runs 15 residues. The trim removed 2 bases at V and 9 bases at J, leaving 9 bases unmatched. Germline values: CDR1 SGHVT, CDR2 SQSDAQ. The CDR3: CASSLQDRGYWCYTF. In DNA, the CDR3 is TGTGCCAGCAGCTTACAGGACAGGGGGTACTGGTGCTACACCTTC.

The chain is built from TRBV7-2 and TRBJ2-2, with unresolved D. CDR3 length: 16 amino acids. Trimming stripped 5 bases from V and 2 bases from J, with 15 bases between. Germline CDR1 reads SGHTA; CDR2 reads FQGNSA. The CDR3 here is CASSPFAGGNTGELFF. The CDR3 bases are TGTGCCAGCAGCCCTTTCGCCGGCGGAAACACCGGGGAGCTGTTTTTT.

The V and J genes are TRBV7-3 and TRBJ1-2; 9 nucleotides agree with TRBD1. Germline CDR1 SGHTA, CDR2 FQGTGA. V shed 3 bases, J shed 6 bases, and the junction held 2 bases outside the gene matches. This CDR3 spans 13 amino acids. The CDR3 loop reads CASSFGDRDGYTF. CDR3 bases: TGTGCCAGCAGCTTCGGGGACAGGGATGGCTACACCTTC.

This clone was recorded a few times. The same CDR3 also results from other DNA sequences found in this sample. V is TRBV5-1 and J is TRBJ2-2; the match to TRBD1 covers 7 bases. Losses at the gene ends were 7 bases for V and 4 bases for J; bases not matched to a gene: 13. Germline CDR1 and CDR2: SGHRS and YFSETQ. This CDR3 comprises 16 residues. CDR3 sequence: CASYTLKGAATGELFF. In nucleotides, the CDR3 is TGCGCCAGCTATACCCTAAAGGGGGCTGCCACCGGGGAGCTGTTTTTT.